This record looks at one T cell receptor (beta chain) sequence and its context. The data were obtained in a study of blood T cell repertoires in COVID-19. The data were produced by immunoSEQ multiplex PCR, yet TCRdb's version contains in-frame clones alone and is incomplete. The sample has around 100,000 clones; roughly 80% are singletons. The CDR3 length is 14 residues. Germline CDR1 SGHRS, CDR2 YFSETQ. The J segment lost 2 bases and the V segment lost 8 bases, leaving 7 bases of the junction unmatched. The chain has TRBV5-1 and TRBJ2-3; TRBD2 agrees at 8 bases. The sequence was collected from a man in his sixties with acute or convalescent COVID-19. The sequenced sample consisted of peripheral blood. CDR3 in amino acids: CASSGGRLTDTQYF. As DNA, the CDR3 is TGCGCCAGTTCGGGCGGGAGGCTCACAGATACGCAGTATTTT.